The 18 T cell receptor beta chains reported below all come from one sample, sequenced in a study of OX40 agonist ivuxolimab in advanced cancers. Libraries were prepared by immunoSEQ multiplex PCR; TCRdb keeps only in-frame clonotypes and omits some of them. The sample lists roughly 49,000 clones; approximately 79% were seen once. Material: CD4+ or CD8+ T cells sorted from blood, obtained in a trial of the OX40 agonist ivuxolimab. These receptors came from an adult with an advanced solid tumor such as melanoma, head and neck, liver or kidney cancer.

This rearrangement joins TRBV5-1 to TRBJ2-3; the D is unclear. Looked up from germline, CDR1 is SGHRS and CDR2 is YFSETQ. This CDR3 has 15 amino acids. The V gene lost 2 bases and the J gene lost 0 bases, with 10 bases spanning the gap. This CDR3 is CASSFVGDSTDTQYF. The CDR3 region has the DNA TGCGCCAGCAGCTTTGTAGGAGATAGCACAGATACGCAGTATTTT.

This chain joins TRBV23-1 and TRBJ2-5; possibly TRBD1 for D (5 bases). The end of the DNA aligns better with TRBJ2-7, so the J call may be wrong. TRBV23-1 is placed among ORFs of uncertain function. This CDR3 contains 16 residues. The CDR3 spells CASSHTIQVRSYEQYF. Written as DNA, the CDR3 is TGCGCCAGCAGTCATACCATACAGGTCCGATCCTACGAGCAGTACTTC.

This chain connects TRBV4-1 to TRBJ1-5; D might be TRBD1 (5 bases). The CDR3 sequence is 15 residues long. V lost 0 bases to trimming and J lost 7 bases, with 13 bases between them. Germline loops: CDR1 MGHRA, CDR2 YSYEKL. CDR3 bases: TGCGCCAGCAGCCAAGATGATGGCCCAGGGCAGCCCCAGCATTTT. Residues: CASSQDDGPGQPQHF.

This sequence joins TRBV5-1 and TRBJ2-5, with D tentatively TRBD2 (6 bases). Looked up from germline, CDR1 is SGHRS and CDR2 is YFSETQ. Deletions cut 4 bases from V and 3 bases from J, with 16 bases between. CDR3 length: 15 residues. DNA for the CDR3: TGCGCCAGCAGCGTGCTCGGGGGTTCCGAAGAGACCCAGTACTTC. Protein sequence: CASSVLGGSEETQYF.

The J gene is TRBJ1-3, the V gene TRBV7-2; D is perhaps TRBD1 (6 bases). The CDR3 covers 15 residues. Trimming took off 3 bases at V and 0 bases at J, with 9 bases between the two ends. The germline CDR1 and CDR2 sequences are SGHTA and FQGNSA. This CDR3 is CASSFQGHSGNTIYF. The DNA for the CDR3 is TGTGCCAGCAGCTTCCAGGGGCACTCTGGAAACACCATATATTTT.

The chain recombines TRBV29-1 with TRBJ1-1, with 7 bases fitting TRBD1. The V segment lost 7 bases and the J segment 2 bases; nucleotides outside the gene matches: 10. The CDR3 is 14 residues long. CDR1 and CDR2 (germline): SQVTM, ANQGSEA. The CDR3 region is CSAVQTGSNTEAFF. CDR3 DNA sequence: TGCAGCGCAGTCCAGACAGGGTCCAACACTGAAGCTTTCTTT.

In this sample, this clone turned up a few times. The J gene is TRBJ1-1, the V gene TRBV5-6, with D possibly being TRBD1 (6 bases). The CDR3 is made up of 15 amino acids. Germline-derived CDR1 and CDR2 are SGHDT and YYEEEE. V lost 3 bases and J lost 0, with 12 bases in between. The CDR3 reads CASSSWTVMNTEAFF. Here the CDR3 DNA reads TGTGCCAGCAGCTCCTGGACAGTGATGAACACTGAAGCTTTCTTT.

This clone has more than one count but fewer than ten. The V call is TRBV16, the J call TRBJ1-3, with 7 positions matching TRBD1. Germline V lookup: CDR1 KGHSY, CDR2 FQNENV. V was clipped by 2 bases and J by 3 bases; unmatched bases: 1. The CDR3 consists of 14 residues. The CDR3 spells CASSQRDSGNTIYF. DNA for the CDR3: TGTGCCAGCAGCCAAAGGGACAGTGGAAACACCATATATTTT.

This clone was detected only once. The V call is TRBV2, the J call TRBJ2-7; TRBD1 or TRBD2 may be the D gene (5 bases each). Per germline, CDR1 SNHLY and CDR2 FYNNEI. The V end was cut by 0 bases, the J end by 1 base, with 13 bases between. The CDR3 consists of 16 residues. The CDR3 DNA reads as TGTGCCAGCAGTGAAGCGGACCGGGACGCATCCTACGAGCAGTACTTC. This translates into CASSEADRDASYEQYF.

The V call is TRBV4-2, the J call TRBJ2-2; D gene uncertain. This CDR3 is built from 17 residues. The germline V and J ends were trimmed by 0 bases and 4 bases, with 15 bases remaining between them. Germline-derived CDR1 and CDR2 are LGHNA and YNFKEQ. In nucleotides, the CDR3 is TGTGCCAGCAGCCAAGATCTTGGGCAGGCGGTCACCGGGGAGCTGTTTTTT. It specifies CASSQDLGQAVTGELFF.

This clone was recorded once. This chain uses TRBV5-1 with TRBJ2-3; the match to TRBD1 covers 9 bases. Germline V CDR1 and CDR2: SGHRS, YFSETQ. This CDR3 region has 15 residues. With 3 bases clipped from V and 0 bases from J, the junction kept 2 bases outside the gene matches. The CDR3 nucleotides read TGCGCCAGCAGCTCCGGACAGGGGAGCACAGATACGCAGTATTTT. Its protein is CASSSGQGSTDTQYF.

The rearrangement links TRBV12-5 to TRBJ1-3; D is ambiguous. The CDR3 has 18 residues. Germline V gene lookup returns CDR1 LGHNT and CDR2 FRNRAP. Trimming cost V 0 bases and J 2 bases, with 17 bases left between them. The CDR3 DNA sequence: TGTGCTAGTGGTTTGGTACCCTCTTTATTCGAGCCTGGAAACACCATATATTTT. Its protein is CASGLVPSLFEPGNTIYF.

This clone was detected only a few times. The chain couples TRBV30 to TRBJ1-2; D possibly corresponds to TRBD1 (5 bases). Germline V gene lookup returns CDR1 GTSNPN and CDR2 SVGIG (reference sequence). V lost 0 bases, J lost 4 bases, and 9 bases lay in between. The CDR3 totals 13 residues. In nucleotides, the CDR3 is TGTGCCTGGAGTGTAACAAGGGGCTATGGCTACACCTTC. Its translation is CAWSVTRGYGYTF. Based on the CDR3 plus reference TRBV30 and TRBJ1-2, the full variable domain is SQTIHQWPATLVQPVGSPLSLECTVEGTSNPNLYWYRQAAGRGLQLLFYSVGIGQISSEVPQNLSASRPQDRQFILSSKKLLLSDSGFYLCAWSVTRGYGYTFGSGTRLTVV.

A few counts support this clone. This chain uses TRBV2 with TRBJ1-5; D remains ambiguous. The germline V gene has CDR1 SNHLY and CDR2 FYNNEI. V gave up 7 bases and J gave up 8 bases, with 15 bases separating them. The CDR3 covers 13 residues. The CDR3 spells CASNVHGSEPQHF. CDR3 bases: TGTGCCAGCAATGTGCATGGGAGCGAGCCCCAGCATTTT.

The V gene is TRBV30, the J gene TRBJ2-1, with 12 bases lining up with TRBD1. The CDR3 runs 14 residues. Per germline, CDR1 GTSNPN and CDR2 SVGIG (reference sequence). The trim removed 4 bases at V and 7 bases at J, leaving 5 bases unmatched. CDR3 DNA sequence: TGTGCCTGGAACCGGGACAGGGGGCTGAATGAGCAGTTCTTC. This gives the protein CAWNRDRGLNEQFF.

About this clone: The junction and the germline gene differ at one end; a read error may be behind it. The chain is built from TRBV7-2 and TRBJ2-1; D remains ambiguous. This CDR3 is built from 11 residues. Germline V gives CDR1 SGHTA, CDR2 FQGNSA. CDR3 loop: CASSLVDEQFF. The CDR3 DNA follows: TGTGCCAGCAGTTTAGTTGATGAGCAGTTCTTC.

The chain combines TRBV19 with TRBJ1-5, with TRBD1 matching 10 bases. V gave up 4 bases and J gave up 7 bases; unmatched junction bases: 13. This CDR3 has 17 amino acids. CDR1 and CDR2 from the germline V gene are LNHDA and SQIVND (reference sequence). For the CDR3, the DNA is TGTGCCAGTAGTAGGTTTGAGTTGGGACAGGGGAAACAGCCCCAGCATTTT. Translated, it gives CASSRFELGQGKQPQHF.

The rearrangement links TRBV4-3 to TRBJ1-3; D uncertain. Germline V lookup: CDR1 LGHNA, CDR2 YSLEER. V lost 0 bases and J lost 0, with 15 bases in between. The CDR3 runs to 18 residues. The CDR3 nucleotides read TGCGCCAGCAGCCAAGATTCGATCCGGGGTAACTCTGGAAACACCATATATTTT. The encoded protein is CASSQDSIRGNSGNTIYF.